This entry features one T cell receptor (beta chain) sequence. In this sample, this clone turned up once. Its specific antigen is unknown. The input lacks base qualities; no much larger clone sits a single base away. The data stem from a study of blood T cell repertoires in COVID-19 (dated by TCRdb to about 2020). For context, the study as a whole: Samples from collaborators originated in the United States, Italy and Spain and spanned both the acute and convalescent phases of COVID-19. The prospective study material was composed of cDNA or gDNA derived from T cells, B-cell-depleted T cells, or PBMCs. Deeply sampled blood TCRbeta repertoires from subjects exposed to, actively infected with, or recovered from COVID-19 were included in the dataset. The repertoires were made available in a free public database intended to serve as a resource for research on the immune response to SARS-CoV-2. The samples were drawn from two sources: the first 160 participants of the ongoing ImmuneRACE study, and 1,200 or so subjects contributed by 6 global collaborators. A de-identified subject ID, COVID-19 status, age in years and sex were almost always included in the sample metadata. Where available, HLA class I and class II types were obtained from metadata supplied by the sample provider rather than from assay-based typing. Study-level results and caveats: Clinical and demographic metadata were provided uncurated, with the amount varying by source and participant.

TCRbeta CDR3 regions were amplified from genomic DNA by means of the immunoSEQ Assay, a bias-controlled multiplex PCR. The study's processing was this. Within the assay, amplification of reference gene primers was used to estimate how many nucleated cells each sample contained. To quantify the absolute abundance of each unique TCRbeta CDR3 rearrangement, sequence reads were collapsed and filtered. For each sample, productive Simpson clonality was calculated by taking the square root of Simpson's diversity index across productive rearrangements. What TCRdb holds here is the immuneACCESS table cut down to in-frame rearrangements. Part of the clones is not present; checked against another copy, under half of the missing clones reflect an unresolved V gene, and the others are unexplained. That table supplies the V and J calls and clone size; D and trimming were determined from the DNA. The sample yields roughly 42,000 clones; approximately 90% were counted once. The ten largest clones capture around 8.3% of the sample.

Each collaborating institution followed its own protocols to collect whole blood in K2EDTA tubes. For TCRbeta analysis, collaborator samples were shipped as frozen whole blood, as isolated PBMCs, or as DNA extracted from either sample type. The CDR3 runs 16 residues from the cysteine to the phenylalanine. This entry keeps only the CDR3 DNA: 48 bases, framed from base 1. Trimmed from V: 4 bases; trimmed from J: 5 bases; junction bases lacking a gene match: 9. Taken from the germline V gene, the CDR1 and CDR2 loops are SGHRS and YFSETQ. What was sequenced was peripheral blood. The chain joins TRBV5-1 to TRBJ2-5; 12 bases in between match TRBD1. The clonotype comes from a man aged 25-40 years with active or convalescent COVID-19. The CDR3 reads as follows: CASSRAGTGGGETQYF. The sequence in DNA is TGCGCCAGCAGCCGCGCCGGGACAGGGGGCGGGGAGACCCAGTACTTC.